Listed below are T cell receptor beta chains from one sample, sequenced in a study of OX40 agonist ivuxolimab in advanced cancers. Assay: immunoSEQ multiplex PCR; the TCRdb copy retains only in-frame clones and omits some. The sample has around 26,000 clones; 81% are singletons. This specimen consisted of CD4+ or CD8+ T cells sorted from blood, obtained in a trial of the OX40 agonist ivuxolimab. The receptors were gathered from an adult with an advanced solid tumor such as melanoma, head and neck, liver or kidney cancer. Each CDR3 is given with its conserved first and last residue. A D gene is named only where the DNA matches it firmly. A row's size may be missing; if present it is once, few, many or a size class.

cdr3_length,v_call,j_call,clone_size,d_call,cdr3_aa,cdr3_nt
18,TRBV28,TRBJ2-3,once,TRBD2,CASSAPGLAGGFEDTQYF,TGTGCCAGCAGTGCGCCGGGACTAGCGGGGGGGTTCGAAGATACGCAGTATTTT
13,TRBV6-5,TRBJ2-1,.,.,CASSSGPYNEQFF,TGTGCCAGCAGTTCGGGACCTTACAATGAGCAGTTCTTC
16,TRBV10-3,TRBJ1-1,.,.,CAISSDPYGVGTEAFF,TGTGCCATCAGTAGCGACCCTTACGGTGTTGGCACTGAAGCTTTCTTT
14,TRBV2,TRBJ2-7,.,TRBD2,CASTPSGSAYEQYF,TGTGCCAGCACCCCTAGCGGGAGCGCCTACGAGCAGTACTTC
14,TRBV4-1,TRBJ2-7,.,.,CASSQDNEGDEQYF,TGCGCCAGCAGCCAAGATAATGAGGGGGACGAGCAGTACTTC
13,TRBV27,TRBJ2-1,.,.,CASSFPHGDEQFF,TGTGCCAGCAGTTTTCCCCACGGCGATGAGCAGTTCTTC
15,TRBV6-5,TRBJ2-7,.,.,CAGSYSIQGLDEQYF,TGTGCCGGCAGTTACTCGATACAGGGTTTGGACGAGCAGTACTTC
16,TRBV13,TRBJ2-1,.,TRBD2,CASSLGAGGTYNEQFF,TGTGCCAGCAGCTTAGGCGCGGGGGGGACCTACAATGAGCAGTTCTTC
16,TRBV2,TRBJ2-1,.,TRBD2,CASSATGTSFYNEQFF,TGTGCCAGCAGCGCGACCGGGACTAGCTTCTACAATGAGCAGTTCTTC
16,TRBV7-9,TRBJ2-5,.,.,CASSLGVLERKETQYF,TGTGCCAGCAGTTTAGGAGTTCTCGAGCGAAAAGAGACCCAGTACTTC
14,TRBV5-1,TRBJ1-3,.,.,CASSLVQPGNTIYF,TGCGCCAGCAGCTTGGTCCAGCCTGGAAACACCATATATTTT
13,TRBV7-9,TRBJ1-2,.,.,CASSLPGNYGYTF,TGTGCCAGCAGCCTCCCGGGTAACTATGGCTACACCTTC
20,TRBV10-3,TRBJ2-4,.,TRBD2,CAISESGETSGSRVKNIQYF,TGTGCCATCAGTGAGTCGGGTGAGACTAGCGGGAGTCGTGTCAAAAACATTCAGTACTTC
16,TRBV5-1,TRBJ2-2,.,.,CASSLAGGEVREELFF,TGCGCCAGCAGCTTGGCCGGCGGAGAGGTCCGCGAGGAGCTGTTTTTT
17,TRBV19,TRBJ1-2,.,TRBD1,CASSPASGRDSNYGYTF,TGTGCCAGTAGTCCCGCTAGCGGGAGGGACAGCAACTATGGCTACACCTTC
14,TRBV4-2,TRBJ2-1,.,TRBD1,CASSQGQGNDEQFF,TGTGCCAGCAGCCAGGGACAGGGGAACGATGAGCAGTTCTTC
12,TRBV11-3,TRBJ2-7,.,.,CASSPVSYEQYF,TGTGCCAGCAGCCCTGTCTCCTACGAGCAGTACTTC
16,TRBV28,TRBJ2-7,.,.,CASSFHPWAPSYEQYF,TGTGCCAGCAGTTTTCACCCGTGGGCACCCTCCTACGAGCAGTACTTC
15,TRBV7-9,TRBJ2-5,once,TRBD1,CASSLAGTGQETQYF,TGTGCCAGCAGCTTAGCAGGGACAGGCCAAGAGACCCAGTACTTC
11,TRBV5-1,TRBJ2-1,.,.,CASQLGGEQFF,TGCGCCAGTCAACTAGGGGGTGAGCAGTTCTTC
12,TRBV7-3,TRBJ2-1,.,.,CASSLGTGGEFF,TGTGCCAGCAGCTTAGGGACGGGTGGGGAGTTCTTC
16,TRBV6-1,TRBJ2-3,.,TRBD2,CASSELTAGSPDTQYF,TGTGCCAGCAGTGAATTAACAGCGGGGAGTCCGGATACGCAGTATTTT
14,TRBV2,TRBJ2-1,few,.,CASSVERVYNEQFF,TGTGCCAGCAGTGTCGAGCGGGTCTACAATGAGCAGTTCTTC
16,TRBV9,TRBJ2-3,.,.,CASSVGLITSTDTQYF,TGTGCCAGCAGCGTAGGTCTCATTACTAGCACAGATACGCAGTATTTT
15,TRBV19,TRBJ1-3,.,TRBD1,CASSLQGISGNTIYF,TGTGCCAGTAGCCTACAGGGGATCTCTGGAAACACCATATATTTT
16,TRBV28,TRBJ2-3,.,.,CASSRTEDGYTDTQYF,TGTGCCAGCAGTCGTACAGAGGATGGGTACACAGATACGCAGTATTTT
17,TRBV7-6,TRBJ2-2,.,TRBD2,CASSPLAGAGNTGELFF,TGTGCCAGCAGCCCACTAGCGGGGGCCGGGAACACCGGGGAGCTGTTTTTT
16,TRBV7-8,TRBJ2-1,.,.,CASSLARDTLNNEQFF,TGTGCCAGCAGCTTAGCGAGGGACACACTAAACAATGAGCAGTTCTTC
13,TRBV25-1,TRBJ2-5,.,.,CASSPGTQETQYF,TGTGCCAGCAGTCCCGGGACACAAGAGACCCAGTACTTC
13,TRBV19,TRBJ1-1,.,.,CASSIGGYTEAFF,TGTGCCAGTAGTATCGGGGGTTACACTGAAGCTTTCTTT
14,TRBV11-3,TRBJ2-3,.,.,CASSLEEAGDTQYF,TGTGCCAGCAGCTTAGAGGAGGCGGGAGATACGCAGTATTTT